The present entry profiles one TCR beta chain with its context. This clone was seen a few times. No cognate antigen has been identified for it. No much larger clone exists at a distance of one base, and base qualities are not known. These data are taken from a study of T cell repertoires in urothelial bladder cancer (dated by TCRdb to the late 2010s). Study-level background: Of the roughly 12 resected lesions, three were clinical stage cT0, three were cTa, three were cT1 and three were cT2 or greater. In the study, clonality of the TCR repertoire in bladder tumors was compared against clonality in benign bladder inflammation. Around eleven patients who had bladder lesions and were undergoing transurethral resection were prospectively identified. Approximately 13 resected bladder lesions, consisting of urothelial carcinoma (UC+) and benign (UC-) specimens, were examined. The paper as a whole reports these results and caveats: The median percentage of tumor infiltrating lymphocytes was 2% in carcinoma specimens and more than 9.5% in benign specimens. In carcinoma specimens a single T-cell clone made up as much as 17% of infiltrating lymphocytes, compared with 2% in benign specimens. Urothelial carcinoma specimens had a median of approximately 5,000 T cells, fewer than the median of 25,872 seen in benign specimens.

The TCR beta chain CDR3 region was sequenced with the immunoSEQ assay. As for how the authors treated the data: For each specimen, T-cell fraction, clonal dominance and maximum TCR clone frequency were calculated. TCRdb's version of the immuneACCESS table is confined to in-frame rearrangements and falls short of the full clone set. An unresolved V gene accounts for under half of the shortfall where checked; the remainder is of unknown origin. D and trimming come from the DNA, and the V and J calls and clone size come from that table. The sample table records about 13,000 clones; 66% of these occur just once. 7% to 9.5% of the sample lies in the top ten. V gives up 3 bases and J gives up 2 bases, and the segment between their germline ends measures 10 bases. CDR3 length: 14 amino acids, cysteine to phenylalanine. Kept here is only the CDR3 DNA, which spans 42 bases and is read in frame from base 1. The germline V gene specifies SGHRS as CDR1 and YFSETQ as CDR2.

At transurethral resection, specimens of the bladder lesions were collected and then stored at -80C. From bladder specimens obtained at transurethral resection, DNA was extracted. The sequence came from a human donor with urothelial carcinoma. Sequencing was done on a sample of tumor-infiltrating cells from bladder cancer. The chain is made from TRBV5-1 and TRBJ2-3; matching of 6 bases hints at TRBD2 as the D gene. The DNA sequence is as follows: TGCGCCAGCAGCTCGGGACTGTCCACAGATACGCAGTATTTT. This sequence encodes CASSSGLSTDTQYF.